This TCR beta chain was retrieved from a study of cytomegalovirus exposure and HLA in healthy donors (dated by TCRdb to 2016 to 2017). Some background on the complete study: An earlier analysis of approximately 550 of the donors reported about 290 Gb of sequence data and 117 million unique TCR beta sequences from 190 million or so T cells. An early release that covered more than 550 HLA-typed donors contained approximately 300 gigabases of sequencing data and 65 million to 100 million unique TCR sequences. Of the approximately 400 genotyped donors, around 81% fell in the genetic ancestry cluster associated with self-reported Caucasian donors. The study aimed to test whether cataloging public T cell receptors could reveal signatures of past pathogen exposure. The study profiled the T cell repertoires of under 850 subjects by immunosequencing and related them to cytomegalovirus serostatus. A separate validation cohort of roughly 110 different subjects was used in addition to the approximately 610-subject first cohort. The study combined high-throughput TCR immunosequencing, statistical association of individual TCRs with disease status, and machine learning to predict cytomegalovirus infection status. A later analysis re-examined previously published TCR beta repertoires from just over 650 donors and added high-resolution HLA genotyping to investigate patterns of TCR occurrence. Rather than using new phenotypic data, the later analysis identified candidate immune exposures from TCR beta sequences and from how often those sequences occurred across donors. To decide whether each TCR beta V gene segment behaved as functional or pseudogenic, an earlier analysis of some 580 of the donors relied on high-throughput TCR beta sequencing. Donor age, sex, ethnicity and CMV serostatus were compiled together with the repertoire data. A later genetic analysis used genome-wide SNP genotypes for about three fifths of the 666 donors, treating that subset as a discovery cohort. Every repertoire in the discovery cohort had been generated on one and the same sequencing platform. Both class I and class II loci were covered by HLA typing, at four-digit resolution. Typing coverage varied by locus: roughly 629-640 donors for A, B, C, DRB1 and DQB1; approximately 520 for DQA1; more than 600 for DPA1; under 490 for DPB1. Because of strong linkage in the cohort, 5 or 6 DR-DQ haplotypes were treated as single units for association and clustering. Across roughly 420 genotyped donors of the cohort, an average of approximately 220,000 unique TCR beta nucleotide sequences per donor were sequenced, and around 20% of those sequences were non-productive. Study-wide conclusions, independent of this receptor: Linkage disequilibrium might explain the correlated functional status among segregating V segments, but an unknown experimental factor could not be ruled out. Some IMGT-functional V segments, including TRBV6-2 and TRBV6-3, could not be told apart with the 87-base-pair reads, so those segments were excluded. The earlier analysis of about 600 of the donors excluded roughly 16 rarely observed V segments, including chromosome 9 orphons, because counts were too low. In a later analysis, most CMV-associated TCR beta chains were found to appear HLA-restricted, with HLA associations seemingly driven largely by CMV exposure. When HLA alleles, especially DR and DQ, strongly co-occurred, TCR associations were difficult to assign to individual alleles. In an earlier analysis of about 600 of the donors, most TCR beta V segments appeared in productive rearrangements about 87% or about 30% of the time, broadly matching IMGT annotations. V-gene and J-gene trimming of TCR beta chains was associated with a missense DCLRE1C variant in a later genetic analysis, and the association was replicated in an independent cohort. The sequencing pipeline was judged likely to have produced a cluster of highly shared sequence variants as a technical artifact. In a later analysis, some 18,000 TCR beta sequences were associated with specific HLA alleles at a false discovery rate of 0.05. CMV serostatus was the only immune exposure information available for the cohort. The authors suggested that the approach could potentially be extended to other disease states and immunological phenotypes. Only TCR beta chains were sequenced in this cohort, and the absence of alpha or paired-chain data limited detectable features. Cytomegalovirus status was reported to be diagnosed by the classifier with high specificity and sensitivity in both the original and validation cohorts. Because some donors lacked HLA typing at each locus, the association tests relied only on the typed subset. In a later analysis, the rate of TCR association differed among HLA loci, with DRB1 alleles having the most associated TCRs and HLA-C alleles having the fewest. According to a later analysis, parvovirus B19, influenza, CMV and Epstein-Barr virus appeared linked to several top co-occurrence clusters. In the study, approximately 160 TCR beta chains were listed as associated with cytomegalovirus. A further reported finding was that TCR beta sequences accurately predicted the HLA-A and HLA-B alleles for most subjects in the first cohort. The presence/absence analyses assumed that sequencing depth was roughly uniform across donors, and that assumption may not be true. Compared with equally common non-associated chains, HLA-associated TCR beta chains in a later analysis were more clonally expanded and had lower generation probabilities. In a later genetic analysis, fewer N-insertions in productive TCRs were reported among donors in an Asian-associated ancestry cluster than the 666-donor mean. Across donors, most TCR sequences were observed very rarely, whereas some public TCRs were present in many individuals. A few of the identified cytomegalovirus-associated TCR beta chains were confirmed in vitro to be specific for cytomegalovirus antigens.

To prepare the library, the immunoSEQ multiplex PCR assay was applied. A mixture of 60 forward primers for TCR Vbeta segments and 13 reverse primers for TCR Jbeta segments was used in the multiplex PCR. The CDR3 region of rearranged TCR beta genes was amplified from genomic DNA by a multiplex PCR assay. The Illumina HiSeq System was used to sequence the amplified TCR beta libraries as 87-base-pair reads. In the original analysis: In a later analysis, some 80 million unique TCR beta chains were counted across the 500 to 850 repertoires, and around 10 million of these chains were shared by at least two donors. A nearest-neighbor algorithm error-corrected the raw reads and collapsed the reads into unique sequences, merging closely related sequences to remove PCR and sequencing errors. V, D and J gene segments were assigned by aligning CDR3 sequences to IMGT reference sequences. Each retained sequence needed at least a six-nucleotide match to both a V gene segment and a J gene segment. A rearrangement was called productive if the CDR3 had no stop codons and remained in frame with V and J, and every other rearrangement was called non-productive. CDR3 was defined by IMGT convention, running from the second conserved V-encoded cysteine to the conserved J-encoded phenylalanine. Sequences without an unambiguous match to a single V gene segment were excluded from the earlier analysis of over 500 of the donors. In an earlier analysis of some 590 of the donors, a V segment was called functional when productive rearrangements were above 56.7%, and segregating when the standard deviation between donors exceeded 5%. A statistical classification framework was built for diagnosing cytomegalovirus status from the catalog of TCR beta chain sequences. In a later analysis, V and J genes were assigned by comparing TCR nucleotide sequences against IMGT/GENE-DB human TR gene sequences. In a later analysis, CDR3 sequences and most-parsimonious VDJ recombination scenarios were assigned using the TCRdist pipeline. In a later analysis, each TCR beta chain was defined by its CDR3 amino acid sequence together with its V-gene family, and reads without a unique V-gene family were excluded. As a way to deal with suspected cross-contamination and a sequencing artifact, a later analysis dropped 450 to 700 nucleotide sequences that were highly shared and had low generation probability. For each public chain, a later analysis derived a clonal expansion index from normalized ranks of inferred template counts within each repertoire. In a later analysis, generation probabilities were computed using a VDJ recombination model fitted to out-of-frame rearrangements, and the results were checked against IGoR. In a later analysis, hypergeometric tests were used to score TCR-TCR, TCR-HLA and TCR-CMV co-occurrence, with a repertoire-size bias correction applied to TCR pairs. False discovery rates were estimated in a later analysis by permuting HLA or CMV assignments 20 times. In a later analysis, co-occurring TCRs were grouped with DBSCAN, and TCRdist sequence similarity was added when clustering was performed within HLA-allele-positive subsets. Repertoires with fewer than 30,000 or more than 120,000 public chains, plus five repertoires with anomalous nucleotide sharing, were excluded from co-occurrence clustering. In its TCRdb copy, this immuneACCESS table keeps in-frame sequences only and misses some clones. Where compared with another copy, unresolved V genes explain less than half of these, and the others have no known cause. That table gives V, J and clone size, and the DNA gave D and trimming. The sample table contains roughly 190,000 clones; only one count was recorded for around 78% of them. The ten most abundant clones make up less than 15% of the sample.

The cohort was made up of roughly 670 healthy bone marrow donors. All cohort members were sampled while nominally healthy, although unrecorded immune exposures were likely present. The donor was CMV seropositive and was included in the group of 300 or so seropositive cohort members. Every donor gave a peripheral blood sample, and the peripheral blood mononuclear cells from that sample were used for TCR beta sequencing. The Qiagen DNeasy Blood Extraction Kit was used to extract genomic DNA from the blood cell samples. For this chain, trimming is 5 bases at the V end and 0 bases at the J end, and the number of junction bases without a gene match is 11. Reading from cysteine to phenylalanine, the CDR3 counts 19 amino acids. Solely the CDR3 DNA is kept, with 57 bases framed from the first base. From a lookup of the germline V gene, CDR1 and CDR2 are MDHEN and SYDVKM. This clone is a singleton in its sample. What this receptor recognizes is not known. No much larger clonotype is one base removed from it; base qualities were not supplied.

Sample: PBMCs. The chain joins TRBV28 to TRBJ2-5, with 14 bases in between that match TRBD2. The TCR was taken from a woman in her 30s in good health and CMV-seropositive. The sequenced DNA: TGTGCCAGCAGTCAATTTTCGGGACTAGCGGGAGAGTACCAAGAGACCCAGTACTTC. This gives the protein CASSQFSGLAGEYQETQYF.